This T cell receptor (beta chain) was identified in a study of T cells in Graves' hyperthyroidism and ophthalmopathy. TCR beta CDR3 region amplification was performed from RNA transcripts. HTBI primers were used for first-round RT-PCR of the TCR CDR3. TCRdb re-called the multiplex PCR reads through MiXCR, storing one row per CDR3 protein. The sample lists hundreds of thousands of distinct CDR3 sequences, about 20% occurring once. The sequence came from a man aged 35-49 years with Graves' ophthalmopathy. Sequencing input: blood.

The CDR3 DNA follows: TGTGCCAGCAGTTCCCCCCGGACTAGCGGGAGTCTAGGTGAGCAGTTCTTC. Translated, it gives CASSSPRTSGSLGEQFF. This chain joins TRBV6-5 and TRBJ2-1; 13 positions agree with TRBD2. The CDR3 loop spans 17 amino acids. The V gene's germline CDR1 is MNHEY and CDR2 SVGAGI. J was trimmed by 9 bases and V by 4 bases; bases with no gene match: 12.